These 14 T cell receptor beta chains came from one sample sequenced in a study of cytomegalovirus exposure and HLA in healthy donors. PCR amplification relied on 60 Vbeta primers (plus 13 Jbeta primers). Assay used: immunoSEQ multiplex PCR; TCRdb lists only in-frame clones, some missing. In the table there are 95,000 to 150,000 clones, 70% to 85% of which are singletons. Material for sequencing was PBMCs. The origin of the receptors is a man between 18 and 35 years old in good health and CMV-seronegative.

The chain joins TRBV5-8 to TRBJ1-5; tentatively, D is TRBD1 (6 bases). The CDR3 extends over 15 amino acids. Per germline, CDR1 SGHTS and CDR2 YDEGEE. Trimming removed 0 bases at V and 5 bases at J, with 12 bases between. The CDR3 sequence is CASSLVGDTYQPQHF. CDR3 in DNA: TGTGCCAGCAGCTTGGTTGGGGACACCTATCAGCCCCAGCATTTT.

The V call is TRBV7-2, the J call TRBJ2-5; 7 nucleotides align to TRBD1. This CDR3 comprises 13 residues. The V gene end was trimmed by 6 bases and the J gene end by 5 bases; junction bases not matched to a gene: 6. Germline CDR1 reads SGHTA; CDR2 reads FQGNSA. CDR3 DNA sequence: TGTGCCAGCAGACCCGACAGGGAGGAGACCCAGTACTTC. As protein: CASRPDREETQYF.

CDR3 bases: TGTGCCAGCAGCTTGGGGACAGCGAACACCGGGGAGCTGTTTTTT. Protein product: CASSLGTANTGELFF. The genes are TRBV5-6 and TRBJ2-2; a possible D gene is TRBD1 (6 bases). From germline, CDR1 is SGHDT and CDR2 YYEEEE. The V end lost 0 bases, the J end lost 0 bases, and 6 bases lay between the germline ends. The CDR3 totals 15 residues.

This clone was seen a handful of times. The rearrangement joins TRBV6-1 to TRBJ2-3; 7 bases are shared with TRBD1. The CDR3 totals 14 residues. Germline lookup yields CDR1 MNHNS and CDR2 SASEGT. V lost 7 bases, J lost 1 base, and 5 bases stayed unmatched. CDR3 in amino acids: CASTRQGRTDTQYF. The CDR3 nucleotides are TGTGCCAGCACCCGACAGGGACGCACAGATACGCAGTATTTT.

This clone was seen only a few times. The junction departs from the called germline gene at one end, perhaps through a read error. This sequence joins TRBV29-1 and TRBJ2-1; 8 bases match TRBD2. In germline, CDR1 is SQVTM, CDR2 ANQGSEA. The CDR3 extends over 14 amino acids. The CDR3 spells CSVPLAGNYDEQFF. The CDR3 DNA follows: TGCAGCGTGCCTTTAGCGGGGAACTACGATGAGCAGTTCTTC.

The rearrangement uses TRBV21-1 and TRBJ1-2; TRBD1 was called by the table and not checked on the DNA. TRBV21-1 is designated a pseudogene. This CDR3 has 14 residues. Here the CDR3 DNA reads TGTGCCAGCAGCAAAGCGGCAGGATTGAATGGCTACACCTTC. Translated, it gives CASSKAAGLNGYTF.

The genes are TRBV5-6 and TRBJ2-4; unclear D gene. The V gene's germline CDR1 is SGHDT and CDR2 YYEEEE. Trimming cost V 4 bases and J 1 base, with 15 bases left between them. The CDR3 contains 16 residues. The CDR3 region has the DNA TGTGCCAGCAGCCCCCTCAACGGCGGCGCCAAAAACATTCAGTACTTC. It codes for CASSPLNGGAKNIQYF. Using reference TRBV5-6 and TRBJ2-4 for the parts outside the CDR3, the full variable domain is DAGVTQSPTHLIKTRGQQVTLRCSPKSGHDTVSWYQQALGQGPQFIFQYYEEEERQRGNFPDRFSGHQFPNYSSELNVNALLLGDSALYLCASSPLNGGAKNIQYFGAGTRLSVL.

CDR3 loop: CASSASGGALETQYF. CDR3 nucleotide sequence: TGTGCCAGCAGTGCAAGCGGGGGGGCCTTAGAGACCCAGTACTTC. This rearrangement joins TRBV6-5 to TRBJ2-5; 10 bases agree with TRBD2. V dropped 5 bases and J dropped 4; count of bases not matched to a gene: 7. CDR1 is MNHEY, CDR2 SVGAGI, per germline. The CDR3 has 15 residues.

The chain links TRBV9 to TRBJ1-5, with 8 bases that match TRBD1. Germline loops: CDR1 SGDLS, CDR2 YYNGEE. V lost 0 bases to trimming and J lost 15 bases; unmatched junction nucleotides: 11. The CDR3 spans 14 residues. The CDR3 DNA reads as TGTGCCAGCAGCGTAGCTCGAGCGGGACAGGTAGGGCATTTT. This encodes CASSVARAGQVGHF.

This clone was seen more than once but under ten times. This rearrangement joins TRBV6-1 to TRBJ2-3; TRBD2 matches at 11 bases. This CDR3 region has 18 residues. Germline CDR1 MNHNS, CDR2 SASEGT. V lost 1 base and J lost 2; bases outside the gene matches: 8. The CDR3 reads CASSEDLSGGVLTDTQYF. The CDR3 bases are TGTGCCAGCAGTGAAGATCTTAGCGGGGGGGTGCTCACAGATACGCAGTATTTT.

This clone appeared a few times. The rearrangement uses TRBV10-3 and TRBJ2-3; possible D gene TRBD2, 5 bases. There are 15 residues in the CDR3. Germline CDR1 is ENHRY and CDR2 is SYGVKD. Trimming cost V 2 bases and J 0 bases, with 9 bases left between them. The CDR3 loop reads CAISEAGLSTDTQYF. The CDR3 nucleotides are TGTGCCATCAGTGAGGCGGGCCTAAGCACAGATACGCAGTATTTT.

In the case of this clone: One junction end does not reproduce the germline sequence, and a read error may be involved. The V and J genes are TRBV7-3 and TRBJ1-6; 11 bases match TRBD1. The CDR3 sequence is 17 residues long. The germline gives CDR1 SGHTA, CDR2 FQGTGA. CDR3 in amino acids: CSSSLLGQGVSNSPLHF. The CDR3 DNA is TGTTCCAGCAGCTTACTGGGACAGGGGGTTTCGAATTCACCCCTCCACTTT.

This chain joins TRBV11-2 and TRBJ1-1, with D possibly being TRBD1 (5 bases). Germline lookup yields CDR1 SGHAT and CDR2 FQNNGV. This CDR3 has 14 residues. Trimming left V 0 bases short and J 4 bases short, with 9 bases between. CDR3 protein: CASSLDRVTTEAFF. For the CDR3, the DNA is TGTGCCAGCAGCTTAGACAGGGTTACCACTGAAGCTTTCTTT.

This chain links TRBV7-9 with TRBJ2-1, with 11 bases matching TRBD2. J lost 4 bases, V lost 5 bases, and 13 bases had no gene match. Germline CDR1 is SEHNR and CDR2 is FQNEAQ (reference sequence). The length of the CDR3 is 18 residues. CDR3 coding DNA: TGTGCCAGCAGCCCCGATGGTAGCGGGGGGGCCGGGTACAATGAGCAGTTCTTC. Residues: CASSPDGSGGAGYNEQFF.